A single count supports the clone carrying this TCR beta chain. This entry comes from a study of blood T cell repertoires in COVID-19. Repertoires were generated with immunoSEQ multiplex PCR, while TCRdb's copy carries only in-frame clones and drops some. The table shows around 160,000 clones, with around nine tenths occurring only once. The sample comprised peripheral blood. The TCR was taken from a woman aged 70-85 years with COVID-19, enrolled during active disease.

The CDR3 loop is CASSERGRRSYNEQFF. Written as DNA, the CDR3 is TGTGCCAGCAGTGAGCGGGGGCGGCGGTCCTACAATGAGCAGTTCTTC. The V and J genes are TRBV2 and TRBJ2-1, with D maybe TRBD2 (7 bases). Germline lookup yields CDR1 SNHLY and CDR2 FYNNEI. The length of the CDR3 is 16 residues. V was pared by 3 bases and J by 1 base, with 13 bases between.